The present T cell receptor beta chain was sequenced within a study of blood T cells in healthy people across ages. Then a second PCR, running roughly 7 to 11 cycles, was carried out with a sample-barcoded 5' primer and a J-beta primer mix. Each TCR beta cDNA got a 12-nucleotide random molecular identifier. TCRdb re-called the 5' RACE reads with MiXCR, one entry per CDR3 protein. Altogether about 1 million distinct CDR3 sequences are present, 40% to 55% being singletons, with the ten largest covering approximately 20%. V lost 0 bases and J lost 3; bases outside the gene matches: 6. Germline V gene lookup returns CDR1 SGHRS and CDR2 YFSETQ. The CDR3 loop spans 16 amino acids.

This sequence originates from a woman aged 55 to 70 in good health. The sequencing sample was made of blood. This chain joins TRBV5-1 and TRBJ2-7, with TRBD2 matching 10 bases. The CDR3 sequence is CASSLEPSGSVYEQYF. CDR3 nucleotide sequence: TGCGCCAGCAGCTTGGAACCTAGCGGGAGTGTCTACGAGCAGTACTTC.